This TCR beta chain was found in a study of T cells of healthy individuals. Each CDR3 protein gets one entry after TCRdb re-called the 5' RACE reads with MiXCR. Of roughly 87,000 distinct CDR3 sequences listed, approximately 16% are singletons. This TCR came from a human donor in good health.

CDR3 coding DNA: TGCAGTGCTAGAGGGCAGGGTGGCACCGGGGAGCTGTTTTTT. Amino acid sequence: CSARGQGGTGELFF. The rearrangement uses TRBV20-1 and TRBJ2-2, with D perhaps TRBD1 (5 bases). The V gene's germline CDR1 is DFQATT and CDR2 SNEGSKA (reference sequence). V lost 1 base and J 4 bases, leaving 10 bases between the germline ends. The CDR3 is 14 residues long.